One and the same sample provided the 23 T cell receptor beta chains below, sequenced in a study of blood T cell repertoires in COVID-19. The repertoire was sequenced with immunoSEQ multiplex PCR; TCRdb's copy has only in-frame clones and lacks some. In the table there are 100,000 to 150,000 clones, 75% to 90% of which are singletons. Sequencing used peripheral blood. All receptors derive from a man aged 70-80 years with acute or convalescent COVID-19.

This clone was picked up one time. The chain combines TRBV9 with TRBJ2-2; 10 bases map to TRBD1. V gave up 0 bases and J gave up 7 bases; unmatched junction bases: 6. The CDR3 length is 16 residues. The V gene's germline CDR1 is SGDLS and CDR2 YYNGEE. The CDR3 bases are TGTGCCAGCAGCGTAGCACGACAGGGGGCGATCGGGGAGCTGTTTTTT. Protein product: CASSVARQGAIGELFF. The variable domain in full, completed from reference TRBV9 and TRBJ2-2, reads DSGVTQTPKHLITATGQRVTLRCSPRSGDLSVYWYQQSLDQGLQFLIQYYNGEERAKGNILERFSAQQFPDLHSELNLSSLELGDSALYFCASSVARQGAIGELFFGEGSRLTVL.

The chain has TRBV24-1 and TRBJ2-1, with a tentative D call TRBD2 (5 bases). CDR3 length equals 22 residues. Germline V gene lookup returns CDR1 KGHDR and CDR2 SFDVKD. V lost 1 base and J 1 base, leaving 28 bases between the germline ends. Here the CDR3 reads CATSDLMGDRDLGFRSYNEQFF. The CDR3 bases are TGTGCCACCAGTGATTTAATGGGAGACCGGGATCTGGGGTTTAGGTCCTACAATGAGCAGTTCTTC.

The gene calls are TRBV6-5 and TRBJ1-4; TRBD1 matches at 9 bases. The trim removed 6 bases at V and 8 bases at J, leaving 7 bases unmatched. The CDR3 covers 14 residues. From germline, CDR1 is MNHEY and CDR2 SVGAGI. CDR3 sequence reads: CASRTGTGTEKLFF. CDR3 coding DNA: TGTGCCAGCAGAACCGGGACAGGGACGGAAAAACTGTTTTTT.

J is TRBJ2-7 and V is TRBV10-2, with 9 bases aligning to TRBD1. With V trimmed by 5 bases and J by 3 bases, 11 bases remained unmatched. CDR1 is WSHSY, CDR2 SAAADI, per germline. CDR3 length: 16 amino acids. Here the CDR3 reads CASSRTGGAGFYEQYF. The CDR3 DNA reads TGCGCCAGCAGTCGAACAGGGGGCGCAGGATTCTACGAGCAGTACTTC.

V and J are TRBV5-1 and TRBJ2-2; D is perhaps TRBD1 (6 bases). The ends were cut back, 6 bases at V and 0 bases at J, with 12 bases in the middle. Germline lookup yields CDR1 SGHRS and CDR2 YFSETQ. This CDR3 has 15 amino acids. The CDR3 spells CASTPRTANTGELFF. Written as DNA, the CDR3 is TGCGCCAGCACCCCCCGGACAGCGAACACCGGGGAGCTGTTTTTT.

The CDR3 bases are TGTGCCAGCAGTCACGGTGGTAATTCACCCCTCCACTTT. Translated, it gives CASSHGGNSPLHF. V and J are TRBV7-3 and TRBJ1-6; D uncertain. The ends were cut back, 6 bases at V and 6 bases at J, with 9 bases in the middle. Germline V gene lookup returns CDR1 SGHTA and CDR2 FQGTGA. The CDR3 consists of 13 residues.

The chain is built from TRBV12-5 and TRBJ2-5; tentative D call: TRBD2 (6 bases). V gave up 3 bases and J gave up 4 bases, with 9 bases separating them. Germline assignment: CDR1 LGHNT and CDR2 FRNRAP. The CDR3 is 13 residues long. In DNA, the CDR3 is TGTGCTAGTGGTTTAGCCGGGGGAGAGACCCAGTACTTC. It translates to CASGLAGGETQYF.

DNA for the CDR3: TGCGCCAGCAGCTGGAGCGGGGGAACCACAGATACGCAGTATTTT. Translation: CASSWSGGTTDTQYF. J is TRBJ2-3 and V is TRBV5-1; 8 bases are a match to TRBD2. There are 15 residues in the CDR3. Germline V gene data show CDR1 as SGHRS and CDR2 as YFSETQ. With 3 bases clipped from V and 2 bases from J, the junction kept 5 bases outside the gene matches.

The V and J genes are TRBV5-1 and TRBJ2-3, with TRBD2 matching 7 bases. Germline values: CDR1 SGHRS, CDR2 YFSETQ. The CDR3 is 15 residues long. J lost 2 bases, V lost 5 bases, and 8 bases had no gene match. This chain's CDR3 is CASRRAGSYTDTQYF. CDR3 nucleotide sequence: TGCGCCAGCAGGAGAGCGGGGTCCTACACAGATACGCAGTATTTT.

This clone was picked up one time. The chain couples TRBV4-1 to TRBJ2-3, with D perhaps matching TRBD1 (6 bases). The CDR3 runs to 15 residues. The germline gives CDR1 MGHRA, CDR2 YSYEKL. V lost 0 bases, J lost 6 bases, and 13 bases lay in between. CDR3 DNA: TGCGCCAGCAGCCAAGATGCGCCAGGGGTTGATACGCAGTATTTT. Its protein is CASSQDAPGVDTQYF.

This clone was counted a few times. The chain employs TRBV14 and TRBJ2-1; D gene unclear. CDR1 and CDR2 (germline): SGHDN, FVKESK. The CDR3 is made up of 17 amino acids. Trimming took off 3 bases at V and 4 bases at J, with 19 bases between the two ends. The CDR3 nucleotides read TGTGCCAGCAGCCAGGAAAGGAGACTGTTATCGTACAATGAGCAGTTCTTC. This translates into CASSQERRLLSYNEQFF.

V and J are TRBV7-9 and TRBJ2-1; tentatively, D is TRBD2 (5 bases). Germline loops: CDR1 SEHNR, CDR2 FQNEAQ (reference sequence). The V end was cut by 0 bases, the J end by 6 bases, with 9 bases between. This CDR3 spans 14 amino acids. The CDR3 nucleotides are TGTGCCAGCAGCTTAGCCACTAGGTCCAATGAGCAGTTCTTC. Protein sequence: CASSLATRSNEQFF.

This clone was counted only a few times. This rearrangement joins TRBV18 to TRBJ2-7; a weak D match, TRBD2 (5 bases). CDR1 and CDR2 (germline): KGHSH, LQKENI. Trimming left V 0 bases short and J 3 bases short, with 12 bases between. The CDR3 runs 15 residues. For the CDR3, the DNA is TGTGCCAGCTCACCACCGCTCCGCCGGGACTACGAGCAGTACTTC. Translation: CASSPPLRRDYEQYF.

This chain links TRBV14 with TRBJ1-3; D remains ambiguous. This CDR3 region has 15 residues. Trimming took 4 bases from V and 7 from J, leaving 17 bases between them. The germline V gene encodes CDR1 SGHDN and CDR2 FVKESK. The CDR3 nucleotides read TGTGCCAGCAGCCGCCAGGTCGCCACGGGGAACACCATATATTTT. It is translated as CASSRQVATGNTIYF.

This chain joins TRBV11-2 and TRBJ1-2, with D unresolved. Trimming removed 5 bases from V and 4 bases from J, with 14 bases in between. The CDR3 has 14 amino acids. Germline lookup yields CDR1 SGHAT and CDR2 FQNNGV. CDR3 in amino acids: CASSQRAGSYGYTF. The CDR3, as DNA: TGTGCCAGCAGCCAGAGGGCGGGGAGCTATGGCTACACCTTC. The whole variable domain, filled in from reference TRBV11-2 and TRBJ1-2, reads EAGVAQSPRYKIIEKRQSVAFWCNPISGHATLYWYQQILGQGPKLLIQFQNNGVVDDSQLPKDRFSAERLKGVDSTLKIQPAKLEDSAVYLCASSQRAGSYGYTFGSGTRLTVV.

The rearrangement links TRBV7-3 to TRBJ2-5; D uncertain. CDR3 length: 17 residues. With 4 bases removed from V and 2 bases from J, the gap between germline ends came to 20 bases. Germline V gene sequence: CDR1 SGHTA, CDR2 FQGTGA. As DNA, the CDR3 is TGTGCCAGCAGCTCCGGGTCGGCGAGCTCGTGGCAAGAGACCCAGTACTTC. This translates into CASSSGSASSWQETQYF.

The chain couples TRBV18 to TRBJ1-1; D uncertain. V lost 2 bases and J lost 3, with 7 bases in between. The germline V gene encodes CDR1 KGHSH and CDR2 LQKENI. This CDR3 has 13 amino acids. The CDR3, as DNA: TGTGCCAGCTCACCAGAGCGGGACACTGAAGCTTTCTTT. Protein product: CASSPERDTEAFF.

Only a few counts were recorded for this clone. The J gene is TRBJ1-2, the V gene TRBV4-1; D might be TRBD1 (6 bases). The CDR3 is made up of 14 amino acids. The germline V and J ends were trimmed by 1 base and 5 bases, with 11 bases remaining between them. Germline V lookup: CDR1 MGHRA, CDR2 YSYEKL. DNA for the CDR3: TGCGCCAGCAGCCAAGCAGGGACAACATATGGCTACACCTTC. Encoded protein: CASSQAGTTYGYTF.

The chain uses TRBV5-1 and TRBJ1-4, with D tentatively TRBD1 (5 bases). This CDR3 has 16 amino acids. The V gene lost 0 bases and the J gene lost 4 bases, with 13 bases spanning the gap. Germline CDR1 and CDR2: SGHRS and YFSETQ. CDR3 sequence (DNA): TGCGCCAGCAGCTTGGCGCAGGGTTGTCTTAATGAAAAACTGTTTTTT. This codes for CASSLAQGCLNEKLFF. Full variable domain (missing parts from reference TRBV5-1 and TRBJ1-4): KAGVTQTPRYLIKTRGQQVTLSCSPISGHRSVSWYQQTPGQGLQFLFEYFSETQRNKGNFPGRFSGRQFSNSRSEMNVSTLELGDSALYLCASSLAQGCLNEKLFFGSGTQLSVL.

The J gene is TRBJ2-3, the V gene TRBV3-1 (or the pseudogene TRBV3-2), with a tentative D call TRBD1 (5 bases). CDR1 LGHDT and CDR2 YNNKEL come from the germline V gene (reference sequence). With 4 bases removed from V and 4 bases from J, the gap between germline ends came to 9 bases. This CDR3 has 13 residues. CDR3: CASSPIGADTQYF. The CDR3 nucleotides read TGTGCCAGCAGCCCTATAGGGGCAGATACGCAGTATTTT.

The chain joins TRBV23-1 to TRBJ1-5, with 8 bases that match TRBD1. TRBV23-1 counts as an open reading frame of uncertain function. CDR3 length: 18 amino acids. The J segment lost 0 bases and the V segment lost 5 bases, leaving 12 bases of the junction unmatched. The CDR3 loop reads CASSLPGQDQYSNQPQHF. The CDR3 coding sequence is TGCGCCAGCAGTTTGCCGGGACAGGATCAATATAGCAATCAGCCCCAGCATTTT.

The V gene is TRBV29-1, the J gene TRBJ2-1; D unresolved. The V and J ends lost 4 bases and 6 bases respectively, with 10 bases between them. The germline gives CDR1 SQVTM, CDR2 ANQGSEA. The CDR3 spans 12 residues. The CDR3 DNA reads TGCAGCGTTGGGGTTAGAGGCAATGAGCAGTTCTTC. As protein: CSVGVRGNEQFF.

CDR3 region: CASSQSSGGPWEQFF. The CDR3 coding sequence is TGCGCCAGCAGCCAATCCAGCGGGGGGCCATGGGAGCAGTTCTTC. The chain couples TRBV4-1 to TRBJ2-1; TRBD2 matches 9 bases. Germline CDR1 and CDR2: MGHRA and YSYEKL. This CDR3 is built from 15 residues. Trimming cost V 2 bases and J 10 bases; bases outside gene matches: 9.